The present T cell receptor (beta chain) was sequenced within a study of radiotherapy plus CTLA-4 blockade in lung cancer. Study-wide context: Disease control was seen in approximately 29% of patients, objective responses in 15% to 20%.

Repertoires were generated with immunoSEQ multiplex PCR, while TCRdb's copy carries only in-frame clones and drops some. The sample carries approximately 89,000 clones, around 83% recorded once. Germline-derived CDR1 and CDR2 are SQVTM and ANQGSEA. V lost 0 bases to trimming and J lost 9 bases, with 8 bases between them. This CDR3 has 11 amino acids. This clone showed up just once. What it binds is not known. Study-wide results and limits: Radiotherapy with ipilimumab was followed by blood expansion of tumor-derived clones.

The J gene is TRBJ1-1, the V gene TRBV29-1; D gene ambiguous. This specimen consisted of peripheral blood, obtained from a patient treated with radiotherapy plus ipilimumab. The receptor's source is a human donor with non-small cell lung cancer that progressed on radiotherapy plus ipilimumab. Written as DNA, the CDR3 is TGCAGCGTTGAAGATCTGGGGAAAGCTTTCTTT. Translated, it gives CSVEDLGKAFF.